This TCR beta chain was identified during a study of blood T cell repertoires in COVID-19. Clones were read by immunoSEQ multiplex PCR, and TCRdb kept only the in-frame ones, dropping some. This sample has approximately 60,000 clones, with almost 85% found just once. The CDR3 has 14 amino acids. The ends lost 3 bases at V and 1 base at J; junction bases unmatched: 0. Per the germline V gene, CDR1 is MGHDK and CDR2 is SYGVNS. The chain links TRBV25-1 to TRBJ2-3; 8 bases align to TRBD1. The sequence came from a human donor in a cohort sampled during active COVID-19. Sequencing was performed on peripheral blood. The CDR3 loop is CASSETGGTDTQYF. For the CDR3, the DNA is TGTGCCAGCAGTGAGACAGGGGGCACAGATACGCAGTATTTT. The complete variable domain, with remaining parts taken from reference TRBV25-1 and TRBJ2-3, reads EADIYQTPRYLVIGTGKKITLECSQTMGHDKMYWYQQDPGMELHLIHYSYGVNSTEKGDLSSESTVSRIRTEHFPLTLESARPSHTSQYLCASSETGGTDTQYFGPGTRLTVL.